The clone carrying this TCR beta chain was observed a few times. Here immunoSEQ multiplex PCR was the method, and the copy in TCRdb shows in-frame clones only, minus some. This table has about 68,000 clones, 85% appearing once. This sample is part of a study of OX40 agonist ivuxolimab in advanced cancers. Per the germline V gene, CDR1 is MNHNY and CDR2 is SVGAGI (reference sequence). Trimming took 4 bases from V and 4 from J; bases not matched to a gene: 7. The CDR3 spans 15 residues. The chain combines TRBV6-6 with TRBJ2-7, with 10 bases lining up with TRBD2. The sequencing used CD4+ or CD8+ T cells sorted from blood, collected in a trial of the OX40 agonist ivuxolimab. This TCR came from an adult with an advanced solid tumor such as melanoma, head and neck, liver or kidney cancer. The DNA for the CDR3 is TGTGCCAGCAGTTTAGCGCTAGCGGGGGAGTACGAGCAGTACTTC. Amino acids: CASSLALAGEYEQYF.